A single sample gave rise to the 28 T cell receptor beta chains below, sequenced in a study of cytomegalovirus exposure and HLA in healthy donors. 13 Jbeta primers and 60 Vbeta primers were used for the PCR. TCRdb keeps only in-frame clones here, not all; method: immunoSEQ multiplex PCR. Here the sample spans roughly 170,000 clones, about 82% being singletons. Sequencing input: PBMCs. These receptors came from a female donor in good health and CMV-seronegative.

The chain carries TRBV11-2 and TRBJ2-1, with TRBD1 as a possible D gene (6 bases). CDR1 SGHAT and CDR2 FQNNGV come from the germline V gene. The V end was cut by 4 bases, the J end by 0 bases, with 13 bases between. This CDR3 has 16 residues. CDR3 region: CASSSRADSSYNEQFF. The CDR3 DNA is TGTGCCAGCAGCTCGAGGGCGGACAGCTCCTACAATGAGCAGTTCTTC.

The chain couples TRBV5-1 to TRBJ2-7; D is possibly TRBD1 (6 bases). The CDR3 is 15 residues long. Trimming removed 0 bases at V and 2 bases at J, with 12 bases between. Germline CDR1 reads SGHRS; CDR2 reads YFSETQ. DNA of the CDR3: TGCGCCAGCAGCTTGGAAACAGGGCCTGCCTACGAGCAGTACTTC. Translated: CASSLETGPAYEQYF.

The chain has TRBV5-1 and TRBJ2-3; 9 positions agree with TRBD1. This CDR3 region has 15 residues. Per the germline V gene, CDR1 is SGHRS and CDR2 is YFSETQ. V gave up 4 bases and J gave up 3 bases; unmatched junction bases: 6. The CDR3 is CASSLGQGRTDTQYF. In nucleotides, the CDR3 is TGCGCCAGCAGCCTAGGACAGGGGAGAACAGATACGCAGTATTTT.

This chain uses TRBV5-1 with TRBJ2-2; 8 bases are a match to TRBD2. This CDR3 is 15 amino acids long. The junction had 4 bases not matched to a gene; V was cut back by 1 base and J by 5 bases. Germline loops: CDR1 SGHRS, CDR2 YFSETQ. The CDR3: CASSLLVAGTGELFF. As DNA, the CDR3 is TGCGCCAGCAGCTTGTTGGTAGCGGGAACCGGGGAGCTGTTTTTT.

The chain couples TRBV7-2 to TRBJ1-2, with 7 nucleotides matching TRBD1. V trimming: 0 bases; J trimming: 6 bases; junction bases outside the gene matches: 7. This CDR3 spans 15 amino acids. Germline lookup yields CDR1 SGHTA and CDR2 FQGNSA. For the CDR3, the DNA is TGTGCCAGCAGCTTAGCCTCCTCGACAGGGAATGGCTACACCTTC. Its protein product is CASSLASSTGNGYTF.

The genes are TRBV28 and TRBJ1-5; TRBD1 matches 11 bases. The germline CDR1 and CDR2 sequences are MDHEN and SYDVKM. The CDR3 extends over 16 amino acids. Trimming at V came to 3 bases and at J to 7 bases, leaving 8 bases not matched to a gene. The CDR3 nucleotides are TGTGCCAGCAGTTTCCAAGGACAGGGGGCTCGGCAGCCCCAGCATTTT. Translation: CASSFQGQGARQPQHF. The complete variable domain, with remaining parts taken from reference TRBV28 and TRBJ1-5, reads DVKVTQSSRYLVKRTGEKVFLECVQDMDHENMFWYRQDPGLGLRLIYFSYDVKMKEKGDIPEGYSVSREKKERFSLILESASTNQTSMYLCASSFQGQGARQPQHFGDGTRLSIL.

The V gene is TRBV7-9, the J gene TRBJ1-2; 7 bases align to TRBD1. Germline loops: CDR1 SEHNR, CDR2 FQNEAQ (reference sequence). The CDR3 consists of 15 residues. V was pared by 5 bases and J by 4 bases, with 10 bases of the junction left unmatched. Written as DNA, the CDR3 is TGTGCCAGCAGCGAGGGGGCCAGGGCTGGCTATGGCTACACCTTC. It specifies CASSEGARAGYGYTF.

V is TRBV9 and J is TRBJ2-1; 10 positions agree with TRBD2. CDR1 SGDLS and CDR2 YYNGEE come from the germline V gene. Losses at the gene ends were 4 bases for V and 1 base for J; bases not matched to a gene: 8. This CDR3 contains 17 residues. The CDR3 sequence: CASSTHFSGGSYNEQFF. CDR3 DNA sequence: TGTGCCAGCAGCACCCACTTTAGCGGGGGGTCCTACAATGAGCAGTTCTTC.

The chain is built from TRBV7-6 and TRBJ2-5; TRBD2 matches at 15 bases. V lost 5 bases, J lost 10 bases, and 11 bases stayed unmatched. The CDR3 is 16 residues long. Per germline, CDR1 SGHVS and CDR2 FNYEAQ. In DNA form, the CDR3 reads TGTGCCAGCAGCCTAGGACTAGCGGGGGGGCTTGGGAGCCAGTACTTC. Translation: CASSLGLAGGLGSQYF. Drawing the rest from reference TRBV7-6 and TRBJ2-5, the complete variable domain is GAGVSQSPRYKVTKRGQDVALRCDPISGHVSLYWYRQALGQGPEFLTYFNYEAQQDKSGLPNDRFSAERPEGSISTLTIQRTEQRDSAMYRCASSLGLAGGLGSQYFGPGTRLLVL.

This chain uses TRBV2 with TRBJ2-7; 8 nucleotides match TRBD1. J lost 5 bases, V lost 3 bases, and 3 bases had no gene match. This CDR3 region has 13 residues. Germline values: CDR1 SNHLY, CDR2 FYNNEI. Here the CDR3 reads CASSDRGQDEQYF. The CDR3 DNA sequence: TGTGCCAGCAGTGACAGGGGGCAAGACGAGCAGTACTTC.

This chain connects TRBV6-4 to TRBJ2-7, with D possibly being TRBD1 (5 bases). Trimming left V 4 bases short and J 2 bases short, with 12 bases between. The CDR3 is 14 amino acids. Germline assignment: CDR1 MRHNA and CDR2 SNTAGT. The CDR3 sequence: CASSGPTVPYEQYF. CDR3 in DNA: TGTGCCAGCAGTGGCCCGACAGTTCCCTACGAGCAGTACTTC.

This clone was seen a few times. The J gene is TRBJ1-2, the V gene TRBV29-1; maybe TRBD1 (6 bases). Trimming shortened V by 7 bases and J by 2 bases, and 11 bases separated the two germline ends. The germline gives CDR1 SQVTM, CDR2 ANQGSEA. The CDR3 loop spans 12 amino acids. CDR3 region: CSGRTANYGYTF. The CDR3 region has the DNA TGCAGCGGGCGGACAGCCAACTATGGCTACACCTTC.

This clone has more than one count but fewer than ten. The chain links TRBV6-5 to TRBJ1-1, with 8 bases fitting TRBD1. With 3 bases clipped from V and 5 bases from J, the junction kept 5 bases outside the gene matches. Germline lookup yields CDR1 MNHEY and CDR2 SVGAGI. The CDR3 totals 14 residues. The CDR3 here is CASSYTTGVTEAFF. The CDR3 DNA reads TGTGCCAGCAGTTATACGACAGGGGTGACTGAAGCTTTCTTT.

The chain uses TRBV5-4 and TRBJ1-1; D is ambiguous. V was clipped by 0 bases and J by 5 bases, with 11 bases between them. The germline V gene encodes CDR1 SGHNT and CDR2 YYREEE (reference sequence). The CDR3 loop spans 14 amino acids. This CDR3 reads CASSLEATGTEAFF. In nucleotides, the CDR3 is TGTGCCAGCAGCTTGGAGGCCACGGGGACTGAAGCTTTCTTT. The full variable domain, in which reference TRBV5-4 and TRBJ1-1 provide the parts outside the CDR3, is ETGVTQSPTHLIKTRGQQVTLRCSSQSGHNTVSWYQQALGQGPQFIFQYYREEENGRGNFPPRFSGLQFPNYSSELNVNALELDDSALYLCASSLEATGTEAFFGQGTRLTVV.

This clone was seen only a few times. V gene TRBV5-5 combines with J gene TRBJ1-5; possibly TRBD1 for D (6 bases). Looked up from germline, CDR1 is SGHKS and CDR2 is YYEKEE (reference sequence). Between the trimmed V and J ends, which lost 3 bases and 8 bases, there was a span of 18 bases. The CDR3 consists of 15 residues. Here the CDR3 reads CASSSGAGGWEPQHF. CDR3 sequence (DNA): TGTGCCAGCAGCTCCGGGGCGGGGGGCTGGGAGCCCCAGCATTTT.

Of note for this clone: This sample includes further DNA sequences coding for the same CDR3. V usage is TRBV5-1 and J usage is TRBJ1-2, with 7 positions matching TRBD1. Per the germline V gene, CDR1 is SGHRS and CDR2 is YFSETQ. The ends lost 0 bases at V and 7 bases at J; junction bases unmatched: 15. The length of the CDR3 is 17 residues. CDR3 loop: CASSLVSPRRGRGGYTF. DNA of the CDR3: TGCGCCAGCAGCTTGGTTTCCCCCCGGAGGGGGCGTGGTGGCTACACCTTC.

The rearrangement joins TRBV4-1 to TRBJ1-4; D is ambiguous. The germline V and J ends were trimmed by 4 bases and 5 bases, with 11 bases remaining between them. CDR1 and CDR2 from the germline V gene are MGHRA and YSYEKL. The CDR3 contains 14 residues. The DNA of the CDR3 is TGCGCCAGCAGCCGTGGCAGACTAAATGAAAAACTGTTTTTT. Translation gives CASSRGRLNEKLFF.

This clone occurred a few times. The chain carries TRBV7-3 and TRBJ2-2, with 8 bases lining up with TRBD1. After removal of 1 base from V and 6 bases from J, the junction contained 4 bases not matched to a gene. There are 15 residues in the CDR3. Per germline, CDR1 SGHTA and CDR2 FQGTGA. The CDR3: CASSLRQGQAGELFF. DNA for the CDR3: TGTGCCAGCAGCTTAAGGCAGGGACAGGCCGGGGAGCTGTTTTTT.

The rearrangement uses TRBV6-4 and TRBJ2-7; TRBD2 might be the D (6 bases). In germline, CDR1 is MRHNA, CDR2 SNTAGT. Trimming removed 0 bases at V and 3 bases at J, with 21 bases between. This CDR3 has 18 amino acids. CDR3 DNA: TGTGCCAGCAGTGACTCGGGAGGACGTCAACGACTTTGCTACGAGCAGTACTTC. It is translated as CASSDSGGRQRLCYEQYF.

This clone appeared a few times. The chain couples TRBV20-1 to TRBJ2-5; D is unclear. V was pared by 7 bases and J by 5 bases, with 11 bases between. The CDR3 has 11 amino acids. Germline V CDR1 and CDR2: DFQATT, SNEGSKA (reference sequence). The CDR3 nucleotides are TGCAGTGGAGGTCGGTACGAGACCCAGTACTTC. Translated, it gives CSGGRYETQYF.

This clone occurred a few times. The rearrangement uses TRBV6-5 and TRBJ1-2; 7 nucleotides agree with TRBD1. V trimming: 4 bases; J trimming: 8 bases; junction bases outside the gene matches: 1. Germline V gene lookup returns CDR1 MNHEY and CDR2 SVGAGI. The CDR3 is made up of 11 amino acids. The CDR3 here is CASSSTGGYTF. The CDR3 DNA reads as TGTGCCAGCAGTTCGACAGGGGGCTACACCTTC.

This chain uses TRBV10-3 with TRBJ1-3, with no clear D. This CDR3 spans 14 amino acids. Germline V CDR1 and CDR2: ENHRY, SYGVKD. V dropped 10 bases and J dropped 0 bases, with 13 bases sitting between them. The CDR3 sequence: CATRTDSSGNTIYF. The CDR3 region has the DNA TGTGCCACCCGGACGGACTCCTCTGGAAACACCATATATTTT.

The CDR3, as DNA: TGTGCCAGCAGGGGAAGATCGGGACAGGGCTACGAGCAGTACTTC. Its translation is CASRGRSGQGYEQYF. The chain joins TRBV11-3 to TRBJ2-7, with 9 bases fitting TRBD1. The J segment lost 3 bases and the V segment lost 6 bases, leaving 9 bases of the junction unmatched. This CDR3 region has 15 residues. CDR1 and CDR2 (germline): SGHNT, YENEEA.

This clone was counted only a few times. The chain is built from TRBV29-1 and TRBJ1-4; no firm D call. CDR1 SQVTM and CDR2 ANQGSEA come from the germline V gene. The CDR3 spans 9 residues. This chain's CDR3 is CRPPGKLFF. The CDR3 DNA reads as TGCAGACCACCAGGAAAACTGTTTTTT. The whole variable domain, filled in from reference TRBV29-1 and TRBJ1-4, reads SAVISQKPSRDICQRGTSLTIQCQVDSQVTMMFWYRQQPGQSLTLIATANQGSEATYESGFVIDKFPISRPNLTFSTLTVSNMSPEDSSIYLCRPPGKLFFGSGTQLSVL.

This clone turned up a few times. The chain uses TRBV4-1 and TRBJ1-1; perhaps TRBD1 as D (6 bases). The CDR3 runs to 15 residues. V was cut by 1 base and J by 6 bases, with 15 bases left in between. Germline CDR1 is MGHRA and CDR2 is YSYEKL. In nucleotides, the CDR3 is TGCGCCAGCAGCCAAGTACCAGGGGTGGGACCTGAAGCTTTCTTT. This gives the protein CASSQVPGVGPEAFF.

J is TRBJ1-4 and V is TRBV18; 8 nucleotides line up with TRBD1. The CDR3 contains 16 residues. CDR1 is KGHSH and CDR2 is LQKENI in the germline V gene. The V and J ends lost 3 bases and 8 bases, in that order; junction bases with no gene match: 11. The CDR3 sequence: CASSPFSWQGAEKLFF. The CDR3 DNA sequence: TGTGCCAGCTCACCCTTTTCATGGCAGGGGGCGGAAAAACTGTTTTTT.

To note about this clone: This may be a read error: a much more frequent sequence differs by one nucleotide. The sample holds other DNA sequences that translate to the same CDR3. The chain employs TRBV6-5 and TRBJ2-2; the D is unclear. V was pared by 5 bases and J by 4 bases, with 5 bases between. Germline V gene sequence: CDR1 MNHEY, CDR2 SVGAGI. The CDR3 length is 12 residues. The CDR3 DNA reads as TGTGCCAGCAGTCCCGGCACCGGGGAGCTGTTTTTT. It translates to CASSPGTGELFF.

V usage is TRBV7-2 and J usage is TRBJ1-2; D is unresolved. Trimming stripped 6 bases from V and 8 bases from J, with 19 bases between. Germline values: CDR1 SGHTA, CDR2 FQGNSA. The CDR3 length is 14 residues. CDR3 nucleotides: TGTGCCAGCAGGGGTTATGACGTTGCTAGAGGCTACACCTTC. Translating it yields CASRGYDVARGYTF.